The present T cell receptor (beta chain) was sequenced within a study of blood T cell repertoires in COVID-19. The ends were cut back, 1 base at V and 3 bases at J, with 12 bases in the middle. CDR1 and CDR2 (germline): LNHDA, SQIVND (reference sequence). This CDR3 has 15 residues. TCRdb keeps only in-frame clones here, not all; method: immunoSEQ multiplex PCR. The sample lists about 300,000 clones, just under 90% occurring once. Input material: peripheral blood. The gene calls are TRBV19 and TRBJ1-1; D might be TRBD1 (6 bases). This receptor was obtained from a woman in her 30s with COVID-19, enrolled during active disease. DNA of the CDR3: TGTGCCAGTAGTATAGGGGGGCTGGGGGACACTGAAGCTTTCTTT. Its translation: CASSIGGLGDTEAFF.